This T cell receptor (beta chain) is drawn from a study of cytomegalovirus exposure and HLA in healthy donors. Findings and caveats of the study: A previous analysis found most TCR beta V segments productive roughly 90% or roughly 30% of the time. Analysis was carried out at a later point, and it linked a missense DCLRE1C variant to TCR beta V- and J-gene trimming.

Researchers ran the PCR with 60 Vbeta and 13 Jbeta primers. Profiled with immunoSEQ multiplex PCR; TCRdb holds only in-frame clones, not every one. The sample lists more than 150,000 clones; roughly 90% were seen once. This clone came up once. Its antigen is not identified. The V and J ends lost 2 bases and 2 bases, in that order; junction bases with no gene match: 4. The CDR3 is 15 amino acids. The V gene's germline CDR1 is MNHEY and CDR2 SVGAGI. The origin of this receptor is a girl less than two years old in good health and CMV-seronegative. What was sequenced was PBMCs. The chain carries TRBV6-5 and TRBJ2-7, with 9 nucleotides matching TRBD1. CDR3 loop: CASSYEGQGTYEQYF. The CDR3 nucleotides are TGTGCCAGCAGTTACGAGGGACAGGGAACCTACGAGCAGTACTTC.